The rows below give T cell receptor beta chains drawn from one sample of a study of radiation and T cells in renal cell carcinoma. The table came from immunoSEQ multiplex PCR; TCRdb's copy has only in-frame clones and leaves some out. The sample holds 95,000 to 150,000 clones, roughly 80% seen once. This specimen consisted of blood, obtained from a patient whose treatment included radiotherapy and nephrectomy. The receptor set was obtained from a woman aged 60-70 years with renal cell carcinoma. CDR3s include the opening cysteine and the closing phenylalanine or tryptophan. D genes are given only for firm matches. Clone size is given for some rows only: seen once, a few or many times, or a class if the clone is expanded.

d_call j_call clone_size v_call cdr3_aa cdr3_nt
- TRBJ1-5 - TRBV6-6 CASKGVGNQPQHF TGTGCCAGCAAGGGGGTAGGGAATCAGCCCCAGCATTTT
- TRBJ2-1 - TRBV9 CASSVRWENNEQFF TGTGCCAGCAGCGTACGATGGGAGAACAATGAGCAGTTCTTC
TRBD1 TRBJ2-5 - TRBV13 CASSPRTGGRQETQYF TGTGCCAGCAGCCCCAGGACAGGGGGCCGCCAAGAGACCCAGTACTTC
TRBD2 TRBJ2-3 few TRBV6-4 CASSQSSGGSTDTQYF TGTGCCAGCAGTCAGTCTAGCGGGGGTAGCACAGATACGCAGTATTTT
- TRBJ1-3 - TRBV5-1 CASSFDFPSGNTIYF TGCGCCAGCAGCTTTGACTTTCCCTCTGGAAACACCATATATTTT
- TRBJ1-4 - TRBV9 CASSPRALGSEGLFF TGTGCCAGCAGCCCCCGGGCCCTGGGCTCTGAGGGACTGTTTTTT
- TRBJ1-1 - TRBV7-6 CASSLDLNTEAFF TGTGCCAGCAGCTTAGACTTGAACACTGAAGCTTTCTTT
- TRBJ1-2 - TRBV2 CASSEAGTTDYGYTF TGTGCCAGCAGTGAGGCTGGAACGACAGACTATGGCTACACCTTC
- TRBJ2-7 - TRBV20-1 CSAPGVYEQYF TGCAGTGCTCCGGGCGTCTACGAGCAGTACTTC
- TRBJ2-7 once TRBV6-5 CASRQGHQQYF TGTGCCAGCAGACAGGGACATCAGCAGTACTTC
- TRBJ2-7 - TRBV5-5 CASSHWDSSYEQYF TGTGCCAGCAGCCACTGGGATAGCTCCTACGAGCAGTACTTC
- TRBJ2-7 - TRBV18 CASSPNRESGEQYF TGTGCCAGCTCACCAAATCGGGAGTCGGGCGAGCAGTACTTC
TRBD1 TRBJ2-7 once TRBV27 CASSLSQGAYEQYF TGTGCCAGCAGTTTATCACAGGGGGCCTACGAGCAGTACTTC
TRBD2 TRBJ2-7 - TRBV7-3 CASSLRLAGSYEQYF TGTGCCAGCAGCTTAAGACTAGCGGGCTCCTACGAGCAGTACTTC
TRBD1 TRBJ2-3 - TRBV28 CASSPRATGYTDTQYF TGTGCCAGCAGTCCCCGAGCGACAGGGTACACAGATACGCAGTATTTT
- TRBJ1-2 - TRBV30 CAWSVGGYGYTF TGTGCCTGGAGTGTAGGGGGGTATGGCTACACCTTC
- TRBJ2-1 few TRBV11-2 CASSLDGWNEQFF TGTGCCAGCAGCTTAGATGGGTGGAATGAGCAGTTCTTC
- TRBJ2-7 - TRBV5-1 CASSLSGQGEQYF TGCGCCAGCAGCTTGTCAGGGCAAGGCGAGCAGTACTTC
- TRBJ2-7 - TRBV6-6 CASSYSGEQYF TGTGCCAGCAGTTACTCAGGGGAGCAGTACTTC
- TRBJ2-2 - TRBV2 CASSVNRASNTGELFF TGTGCCAGCAGTGTAAACAGGGCCTCGAACACCGGGGAGCTGTTTTTT
- TRBJ2-7 once TRBV6-5 CASSYGTGYEQYF TGTGCCAGCAGTTACGGGACGGGATACGAGCAGTACTTC
TRBD2 TRBJ2-1 once TRBV10-1 CASSAGGGAFDEQFF TGCGCCAGCAGTGCTGGCGGGGGGGCCTTTGATGAGCAGTTCTTC
- TRBJ1-1 - TRBV27 CASSIRDGGRGEAFF TGTGCCAGCAGTATACGAGATGGGGGCCGGGGTGAAGCTTTCTTT
- TRBJ1-1 - TRBV19 CASSINTEAFF TGTGCCAGTAGTATTAACACTGAAGCTTTCTTT
- TRBJ2-7 - TRBV6-4 CASVKSGHEQYF TGTGCCAGTGTTAAATCGGGACACGAGCAGTACTTC
- TRBJ1-5 - TRBV27 CASTPPREHQPQHF TGTGCCAGCACCCCCCCCAGGGAGCATCAGCCCCAGCATTTT
- TRBJ2-7 - TRBV19 CASSIDKGPPYEQYF TGTGCCAGTAGTATAGATAAGGGCCCCCCCTACGAGCAGTACTTC
TRBD1 TRBJ2-7 once TRBV6-5 CASRYPGTGVAGEQYF TGTGCCAGCAGATACCCCGGGACAGGGGTAGCAGGCGAGCAGTACTTC
- TRBJ1-6 once TRBV27 CASSSGPGGTLYNSPLHF TGTGCCAGCAGTTCGGGACCAGGCGGGACGCTCTATAATTCACCCCTCCACTTT
- TRBJ2-1 once TRBV9 CASSVLADSYNEQFF TGTGCCAGCAGCGTTTTAGCGGATTCCTACAATGAGCAGTTCTTC
- TRBJ1-2 - TRBV30 CAWSRGGSFLVGYTF TGTGCCTGGTCCCGGGGGGGTAGTTTTCTCGTTGGCTACACCTTC
- TRBJ1-2 - TRBV28 CASSWGGGYTF TGTGCCAGCAGTTGGGGGGGTGGCTACACCTTC
TRBD2 TRBJ2-7 - TRBV27 CASSNPGTSGYEQYF TGTGCCAGCAGTAACCCCGGGACTAGCGGATACGAGCAGTACTTC
TRBD1 TRBJ1-2 once TRBV18 CASSPDRGRANYGYTF TGTGCCAGCTCACCAGACAGGGGGCGGGCTAACTATGGCTACACCTTC
- TRBJ2-1 - TRBV2 CASSDEGVSYNEQFF TGTGCCAGCAGTGATGAGGGGGTCTCTTACAATGAGCAGTTCTTC
- TRBJ2-3 - TRBV2 CASSELLVSDTQYF TGTGCCAGCAGTGAACTTTTGGTCTCAGATACGCAGTATTTT
TRBD1 TRBJ1-2 - TRBV10-3 CATTGGESYDYTF TGTGCCACCACAGGGGGCGAAAGCTATGACTACACCTTC
- TRBJ2-7 - TRBV5-1 CASSLNQGRAYEQYF TGCGCCAGCAGCTTGAACCAGGGTAGAGCCTACGAGCAGTACTTC
- TRBJ2-7 - TRBV7-4 CASSLQREYYEQYF TGTGCCAGCAGCCTCCAGAGAGAGTATTACGAGCAGTACTTC
- TRBJ2-3 - TRBV10-1 CASSAQGTQYF TGCGCCAGCAGCGCCCAGGGCACGCAGTATTTT
- TRBJ2-7 - TRBV13 CASSPLPGQGAEEQYF TGTGCCAGCAGCCCACTCCCGGGACAAGGAGCTGAGGAGCAGTACTTC
TRBD1 TRBJ1-5 - TRBV15 CATSRDRGNQPQHF TGTGCCACCAGCAGGGACAGGGGGAATCAGCCCCAGCATTTT
- TRBJ2-1 - TRBV28 CASIPPGGRTQFF TGTGCCAGCATCCCCCCGGGCGGACGAACGCAGTTCTTC
- TRBJ1-2 - TRBV7-8 CASTLGTAYGCTF TGTGCCAGCACCTTAGGGACGGCGTATGGCTGCACCTTC
- TRBJ1-2 - TRBV2 CASTNGEGFRGYGYTF TGTGCCAGCACTAACGGGGAAGGGTTTAGGGGCTATGGCTACACCTTC